This entry lists 6 T cell receptor beta chains sequenced from one sample in a study of tumor-infiltrating lymphocytes in localized non-small cell lung cancer. Here immunoSEQ multiplex PCR was the method, and the copy in TCRdb shows in-frame clones only, minus some. Of about 29,000 clones in the sample, roughly 85% were seen once. The sample comprised lung tumor tissue. The receptors stem from a human donor with non-small cell lung cancer.

V and J are TRBV27 and TRBJ1-1; no reliable D call. This CDR3 contains 15 residues. CDR1 is MNHEY, CDR2 SMNVEV, per germline (reference sequence). The V and J ends lost 4 bases and 1 base respectively, with 13 bases between them. CDR3 bases: TGTGCCAGCAGTTCAACCTTTCGAAGGAACACTGAAGCTTTCTTT. It codes for CASSSTFRRNTEAFF.

This clone was detected only once. The chain has TRBV21-1 and TRBJ1-5; the table's D gene call, TRBD1, was not cross checked with the DNA. TRBV21-1 is annotated as a pseudogene. The CDR3 runs 15 residues. In nucleotides, the CDR3 is TGTGCCAGCAGCAAGCGGACAGGGGGCGATCAGCCCCAGCATTTT. Translated, it gives CASSKRTGGDQPQHF.

J is TRBJ2-7 and V is TRBV18; 7 nucleotides line up with TRBD1. Germline V gene sequence: CDR1 KGHSH, CDR2 LQKENI. The CDR3 is made up of 13 amino acids. J lost 3 bases, V lost 3 bases, and 2 bases had no gene match. The CDR3 nucleotides are TGTGCCAGCTCACCGGGACAGTTCTACGAGCAGTACTTC. It is translated as CASSPGQFYEQYF.

This clone was detected a few times. The chain recombines TRBV9 with TRBJ2-3, with D perhaps matching TRBD2 (7 bases). Trimming stripped 2 bases from V and 5 bases from J, with 21 bases between. Germline V gene data show CDR1 as SGDLS and CDR2 as YYNGEE. There are 17 residues in the CDR3. The CDR3 DNA is TGTGCCAGCAGCGTCGTCCCTACGGGGGGCGGGGGAGATACGCAGTATTTT. Encoded protein: CASSVVPTGGGGDTQYF.

The chain links TRBV21-1 to TRBJ1-4. TRBV21-1 is given as a pseudogene. The CDR3 spans 18 residues. The CDR3 sequence is CASSAKTVPLATNEKLFF. The CDR3 DNA is TGTGCCAGCAGCGCCAAGACCGTCCCGCTTGCAACTAATGAAAAACTGTTTTTT.

CDR3 in amino acids: CASSGTSGGYEQYF. The CDR3 DNA reads TGCGCCAGCAGTGGGACTAGCGGGGGGTACGAGCAGTACTTC. The rearrangement uses TRBV10-2 and TRBJ2-7; 14 bases line up with TRBD2. CDR3 size: 14 residues. V shed 4 bases and J 4 bases; nucleotides not matched to a gene: 0. Germline V gives CDR1 WSHSY, CDR2 SAAADI.